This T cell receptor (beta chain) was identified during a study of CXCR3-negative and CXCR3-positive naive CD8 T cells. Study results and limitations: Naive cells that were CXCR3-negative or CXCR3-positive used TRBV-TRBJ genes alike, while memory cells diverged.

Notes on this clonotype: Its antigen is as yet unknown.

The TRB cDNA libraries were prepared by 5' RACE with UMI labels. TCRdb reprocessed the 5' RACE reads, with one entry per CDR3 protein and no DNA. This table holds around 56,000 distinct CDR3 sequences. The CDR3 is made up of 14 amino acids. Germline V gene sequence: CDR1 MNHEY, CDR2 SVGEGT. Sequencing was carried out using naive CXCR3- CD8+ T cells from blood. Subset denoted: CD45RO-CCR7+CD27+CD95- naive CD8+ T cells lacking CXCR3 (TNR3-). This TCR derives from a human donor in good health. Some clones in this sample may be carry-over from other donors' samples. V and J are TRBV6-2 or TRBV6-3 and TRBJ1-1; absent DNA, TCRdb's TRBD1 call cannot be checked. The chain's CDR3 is CASNLQGGWTEAFF.